This T cell receptor beta chain was documented in a study of vaccination and CD4 T cells after COVID-19. The treatment denotes: roughly nine-day PBMC culture with coronavirus spike peptide pools or control peptides (ViraFEST assay). The CDR3 consists of 11 residues. V lost 4 bases to trimming and J lost 7 bases, with 8 bases between them. CDR1 is DFQATT, CDR2 SNEGSKA, per germline (reference sequence). With the Oncomine TCR Beta short-read assay, DNA from cultured CD4+ T cells was sequenced. TCRdb re-derived calls from the PCR reads in MiXCR, one entry per CDR3 protein. The sample consists of some 21,000 distinct CDR3 sequences, 38% of them appearing once. This clonotype has just a few counts. What it binds is not known.

Sequenced material: CD4+ T cells from blood, cultured in vitro, taken before SARS-CoV-2 vaccination. The chain joins TRBV20-1 to TRBJ2-1; D gene uncertain. The TCR sequence derives from a human donor who had recovered from COVID-19. Written as DNA, the CDR3 is TGCAGTGCTATTGTGGGGAATGAGCAGTTCTTC. The encoded protein is CSAIVGNEQFF.